This T cell receptor beta chain was captured by sequencing in a study of blood T cell repertoires in COVID-19. Germline values: CDR1 SGHTA, CDR2 FQGNSA. The CDR3 is 14 residues long. V was cut by 4 bases and J by 4 bases, with 11 bases left in between. The protocol was immunoSEQ multiplex PCR, while the TCRdb copy is restricted to in-frame clones and leaves out a portion. Of about 37,000 clones in the sample, about 91% were seen once. The sequence came from a woman of 80 years or more with acute or convalescent COVID-19. The chain carries TRBV7-2 and TRBJ1-3, with D possibly being TRBD1 (6 bases). Sequencing used peripheral blood. CDR3 protein: CASSSGTLGNTIYF. The CDR3 bases are TGTGCCAGCAGCTCCGGGACACTCGGAAACACCATATATTTT.